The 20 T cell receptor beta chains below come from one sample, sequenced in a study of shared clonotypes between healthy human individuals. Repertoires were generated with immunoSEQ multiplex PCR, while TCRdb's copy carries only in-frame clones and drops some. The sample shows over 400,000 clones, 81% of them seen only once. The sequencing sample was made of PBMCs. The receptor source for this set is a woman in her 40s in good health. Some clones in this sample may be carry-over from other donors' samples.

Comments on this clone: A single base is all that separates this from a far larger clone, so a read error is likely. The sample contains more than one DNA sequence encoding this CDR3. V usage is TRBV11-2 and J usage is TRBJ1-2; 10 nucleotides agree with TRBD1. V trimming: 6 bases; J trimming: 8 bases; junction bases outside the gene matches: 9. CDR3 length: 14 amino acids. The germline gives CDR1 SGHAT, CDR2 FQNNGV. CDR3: CASRSGQGVYGYTF. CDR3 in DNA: TGTGCCAGCAGAAGCGGACAGGGGGTTTACGGCTACACCTTC.

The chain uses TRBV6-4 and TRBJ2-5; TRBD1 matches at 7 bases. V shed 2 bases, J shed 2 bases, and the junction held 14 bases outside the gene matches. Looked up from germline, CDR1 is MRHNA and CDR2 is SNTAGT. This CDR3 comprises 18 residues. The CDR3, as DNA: TGTGCCAGCAGTGACGAGGGGCCCTTTGGCAGGGGGCAAGAGACCCAGTACTTC. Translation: CASSDEGPFGRGQETQYF.

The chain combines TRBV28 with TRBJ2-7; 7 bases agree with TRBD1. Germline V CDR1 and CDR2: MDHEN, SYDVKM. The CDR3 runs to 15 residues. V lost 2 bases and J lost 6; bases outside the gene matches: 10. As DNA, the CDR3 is TGTGCCAGCAGTTTACGTGATAGGGGGCGAGTCGAGCAGTACTTC. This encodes CASSLRDRGRVEQYF.

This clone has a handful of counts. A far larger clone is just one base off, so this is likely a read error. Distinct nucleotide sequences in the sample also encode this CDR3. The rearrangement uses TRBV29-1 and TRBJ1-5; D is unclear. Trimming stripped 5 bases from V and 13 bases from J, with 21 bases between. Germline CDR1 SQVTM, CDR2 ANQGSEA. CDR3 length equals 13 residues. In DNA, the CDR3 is TGCAGCGTTTTGTTATCAGACGGACGGCCTCAGCATTTT. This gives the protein CSVLLSDGRPQHF. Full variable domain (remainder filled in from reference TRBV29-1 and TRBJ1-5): SAVISQKPSRDICQRGTSLTIQCQVDSQVTMMFWYRQQPGQSLTLIATANQGSEATYESGFVIDKFPISRPNLTFSTLTVSNMSPEDSSIYLCSVLLSDGRPQHFGDGTRLSIL.

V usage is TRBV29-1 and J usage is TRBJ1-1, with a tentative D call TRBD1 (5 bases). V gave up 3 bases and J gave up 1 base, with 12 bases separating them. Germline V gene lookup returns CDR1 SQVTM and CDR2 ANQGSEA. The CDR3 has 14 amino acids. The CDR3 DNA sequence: TGCAGCGTTGAGAGACAGACCCCGAACACTGAAGCTTTCTTT. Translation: CSVERQTPNTEAFF.

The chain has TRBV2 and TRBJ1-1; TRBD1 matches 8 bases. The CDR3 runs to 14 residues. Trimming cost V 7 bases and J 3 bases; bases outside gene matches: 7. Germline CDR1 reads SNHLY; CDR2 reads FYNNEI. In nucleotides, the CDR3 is TGTGCCAGCATTAGACAGGGGTGGCACACTGAAGCTTTCTTT. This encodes CASIRQGWHTEAFF. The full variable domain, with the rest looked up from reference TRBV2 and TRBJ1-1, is EPEVTQTPSHQVTQMGQEVILRCVPISNHLYFYWYRQILGQKVEFLVSFYNNEISEKSEIFDDQFSVERPDGSNFTLKIRSTKLEDSAMYFCASIRQGWHTEAFFGQGTRLTVV.

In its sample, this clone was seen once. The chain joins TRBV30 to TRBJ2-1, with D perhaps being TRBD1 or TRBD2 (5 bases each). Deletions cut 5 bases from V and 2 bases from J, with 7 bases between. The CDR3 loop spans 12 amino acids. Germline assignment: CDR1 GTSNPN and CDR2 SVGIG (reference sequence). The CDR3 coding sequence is TGTGCCTGGCGGGGCACCTACAATGAGCAGTTCTTC. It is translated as CAWRGTYNEQFF. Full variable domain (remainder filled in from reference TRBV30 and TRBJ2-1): SQTIHQWPATLVQPVGSPLSLECTVEGTSNPNLYWYRQAAGRGLQLLFYSVGIGQISSEVPQNLSASRPQDRQFILSSKKLLLSDSGFYLCAWRGTYNEQFFGPGTRLTVL.

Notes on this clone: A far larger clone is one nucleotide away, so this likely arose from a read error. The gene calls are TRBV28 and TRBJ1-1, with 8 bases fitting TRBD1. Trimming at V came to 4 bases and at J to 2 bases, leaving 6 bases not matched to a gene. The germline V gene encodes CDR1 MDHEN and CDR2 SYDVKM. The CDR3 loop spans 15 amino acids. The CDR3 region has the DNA TGTGCCAGCAGTTCCATGACAGGGGACAACACTGAAGCTTTCTTT. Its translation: CASSSMTGDNTEAFF.

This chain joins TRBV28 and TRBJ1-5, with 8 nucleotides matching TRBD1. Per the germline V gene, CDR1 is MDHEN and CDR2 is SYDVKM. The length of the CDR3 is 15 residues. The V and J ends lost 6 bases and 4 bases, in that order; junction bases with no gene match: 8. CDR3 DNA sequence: TGTGCCAGCAGGACAGACAGGGGACCGAATCAGCCCCAGCATTTT. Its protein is CASRTDRGPNQPQHF.

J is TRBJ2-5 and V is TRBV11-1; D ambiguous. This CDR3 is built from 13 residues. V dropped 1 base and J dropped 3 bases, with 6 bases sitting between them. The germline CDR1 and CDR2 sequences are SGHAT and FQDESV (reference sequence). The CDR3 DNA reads TGTGCCAGCAGCTTAGGAGAGAAAGAGACCCAGTACTTC. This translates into CASSLGEKETQYF.

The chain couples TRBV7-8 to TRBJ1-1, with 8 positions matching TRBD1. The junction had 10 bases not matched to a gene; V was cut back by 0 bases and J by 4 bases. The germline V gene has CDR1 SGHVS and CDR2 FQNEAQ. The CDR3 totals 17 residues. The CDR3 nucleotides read TGTGCCAGCAGCTTAGCGGCAGGGGGCGTGGGGGCCACTGAAGCTTTCTTT. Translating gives CASSLAAGGVGATEAFF.

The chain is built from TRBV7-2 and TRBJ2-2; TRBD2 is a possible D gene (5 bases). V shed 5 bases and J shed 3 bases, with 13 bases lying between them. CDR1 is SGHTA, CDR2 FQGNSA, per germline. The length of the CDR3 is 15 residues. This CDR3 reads CASSPSFSDTGELFF. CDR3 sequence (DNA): TGTGCCAGCAGCCCAAGCTTTAGCGACACCGGGGAGCTGTTTTTT.

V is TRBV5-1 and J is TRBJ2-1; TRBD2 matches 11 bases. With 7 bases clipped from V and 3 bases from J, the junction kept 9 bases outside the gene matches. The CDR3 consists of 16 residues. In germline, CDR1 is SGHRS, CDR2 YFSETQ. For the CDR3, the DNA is TGCGCCAGCTCCAAGACTAGCGGGACCCTCTACAATGAGCAGTTCTTC. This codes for CASSKTSGTLYNEQFF. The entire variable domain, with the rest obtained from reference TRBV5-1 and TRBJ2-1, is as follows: KAGVTQTPRYLIKTRGQQVTLSCSPISGHRSVSWYQQTPGQGLQFLFEYFSETQRNKGNFPGRFSGRQFSNSRSEMNVSTLELGDSALYLCASSKTSGTLYNEQFFGPGTRLTVL.

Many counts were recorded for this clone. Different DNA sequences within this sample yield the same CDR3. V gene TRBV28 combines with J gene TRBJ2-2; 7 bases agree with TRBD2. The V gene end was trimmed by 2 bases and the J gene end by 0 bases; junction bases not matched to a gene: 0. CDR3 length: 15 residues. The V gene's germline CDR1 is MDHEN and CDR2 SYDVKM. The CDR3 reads CASSLAGANTGELFF. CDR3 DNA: TGTGCCAGCAGTTTAGCGGGGGCGAACACCGGGGAGCTGTTTTTT.

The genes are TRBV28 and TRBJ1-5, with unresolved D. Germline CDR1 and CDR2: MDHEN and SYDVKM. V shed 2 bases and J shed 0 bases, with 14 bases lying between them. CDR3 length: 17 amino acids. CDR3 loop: CASSLRGIGLSNQPQHF. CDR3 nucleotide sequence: TGTGCCAGCAGTTTAAGAGGGATAGGTCTTAGCAATCAGCCCCAGCATTTT. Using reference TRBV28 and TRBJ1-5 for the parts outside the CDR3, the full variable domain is DVKVTQSSRYLVKRTGEKVFLECVQDMDHENMFWYRQDPGLGLRLIYFSYDVKMKEKGDIPEGYSVSREKKERFSLILESASTNQTSMYLCASSLRGIGLSNQPQHFGDGTRLSIL.

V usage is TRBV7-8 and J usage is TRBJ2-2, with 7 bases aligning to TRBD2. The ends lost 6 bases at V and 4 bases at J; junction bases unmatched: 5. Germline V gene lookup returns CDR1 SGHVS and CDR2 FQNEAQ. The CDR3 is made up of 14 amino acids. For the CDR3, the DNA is TGTGCCAGCAGTCGAGCGGGAACCACCGGGGAGCTGTTTTTT. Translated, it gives CASSRAGTTGELFF.

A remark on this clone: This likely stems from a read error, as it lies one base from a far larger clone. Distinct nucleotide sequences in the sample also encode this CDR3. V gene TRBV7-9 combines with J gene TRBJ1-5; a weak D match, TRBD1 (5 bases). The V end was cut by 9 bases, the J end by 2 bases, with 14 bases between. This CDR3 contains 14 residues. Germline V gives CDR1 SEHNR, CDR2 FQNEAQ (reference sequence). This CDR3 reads CASSPGDGNQPQHF. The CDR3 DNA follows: TGTGCCAGTAGCCCGGGGGATGGCAATCAGCCCCAGCATTTT.

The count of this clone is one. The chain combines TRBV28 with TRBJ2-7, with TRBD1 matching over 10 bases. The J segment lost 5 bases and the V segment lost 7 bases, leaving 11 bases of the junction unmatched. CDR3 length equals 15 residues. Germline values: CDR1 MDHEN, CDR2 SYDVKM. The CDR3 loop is CASTTQSGTGDEQYF. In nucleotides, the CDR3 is TGTGCCAGCACCACTCAATCCGGGACAGGGGACGAGCAGTACTTC.

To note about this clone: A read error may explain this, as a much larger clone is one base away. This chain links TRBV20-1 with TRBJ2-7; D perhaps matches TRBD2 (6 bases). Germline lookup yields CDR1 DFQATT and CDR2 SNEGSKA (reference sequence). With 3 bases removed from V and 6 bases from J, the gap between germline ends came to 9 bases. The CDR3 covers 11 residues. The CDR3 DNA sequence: TGCAGTGCTAGTGCCGGGGGCGAGCAGTACTTC. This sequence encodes CSASAGGEQYF.

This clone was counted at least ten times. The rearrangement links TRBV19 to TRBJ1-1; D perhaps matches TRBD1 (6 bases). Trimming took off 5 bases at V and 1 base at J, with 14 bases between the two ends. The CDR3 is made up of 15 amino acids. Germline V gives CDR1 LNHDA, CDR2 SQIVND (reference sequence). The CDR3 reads CASSLQGSANTEAFF. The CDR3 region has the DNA TGTGCCAGTAGTTTGCAGGGGTCGGCGAACACTGAAGCTTTCTTT.